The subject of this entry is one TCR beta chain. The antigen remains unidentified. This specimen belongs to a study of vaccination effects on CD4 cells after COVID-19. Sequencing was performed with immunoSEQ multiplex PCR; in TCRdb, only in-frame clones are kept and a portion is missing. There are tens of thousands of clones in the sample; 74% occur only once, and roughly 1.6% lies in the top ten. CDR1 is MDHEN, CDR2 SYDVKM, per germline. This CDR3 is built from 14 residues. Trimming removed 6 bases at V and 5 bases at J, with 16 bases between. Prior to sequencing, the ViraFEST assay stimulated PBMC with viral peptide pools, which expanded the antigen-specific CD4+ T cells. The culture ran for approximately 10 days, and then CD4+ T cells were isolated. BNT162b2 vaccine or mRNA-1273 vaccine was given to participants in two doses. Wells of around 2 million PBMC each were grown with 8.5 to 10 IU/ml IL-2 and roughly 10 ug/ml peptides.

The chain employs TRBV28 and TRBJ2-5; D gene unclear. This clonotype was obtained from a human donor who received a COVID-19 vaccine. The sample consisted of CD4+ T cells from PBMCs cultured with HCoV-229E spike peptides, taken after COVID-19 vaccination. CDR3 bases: TGTGCCAGCAGCCCCTCGGGCGTACGGGAGACCCAGTACTTC. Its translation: CASSPSGVRETQYF.